The 26 T cell receptor beta chains below all came from one sample that was sequenced in a study of CD8 T cells in Susac syndrome. The RNA input was roughly 0.45 to 1 ug, and it was reverse transcribed with random hexamers. One entry per CDR3 protein, called by TCRdb with MiXCR from the immunoSEQ multiplex PCR reads. Found here are fewer than 200,000 distinct CDR3 sequences, around 94% of them singletons; the top ten hold 0.12%. Sequenced: CD4+ T cells from PBMCs. All receptors derive from a human donor with Susac syndrome.

The chain has TRBV12-3 or TRBV12-4 and TRBJ2-7; a weak D match, TRBD2 (6 bases). The CDR3 runs 16 residues. The germline V and J ends were trimmed by 6 bases and 1 base, with 19 bases remaining between them. The CDR3 spells CASSREMTSSSYEQYF. Written as DNA, the CDR3 is TGTGCCAGCAGCCGAGAGATGACTAGTTCATCCTACGAGCAGTACTTC.

This sequence joins TRBV30 and TRBJ1-5; tentatively, D is TRBD1 (6 bases). Per germline, CDR1 GTSNPN and CDR2 SVGIG (reference sequence). The V gene lost 1 base and the J gene lost 2 bases, with 15 bases spanning the gap. The CDR3 totals 16 residues. The DNA for the CDR3 is TGTGCCTGGAGTGAGTATGGGGGCTTCGGCAATCAGCCCCAGCATTTT. Translation: CAWSEYGGFGNQPQHF. Supplemented by reference TRBV30 and TRBJ1-5, the full variable domain reads SQTIHQWPATLVQPVGSPLSLECTVEGTSNPNLYWYRQAAGRGLQLLFYSVGIGQISSEVPQNLSASRPQDRQFILSSKKLLLSDSGFYLCAWSEYGGFGNQPQHFGDGTRLSIL.

This chain links TRBV7-2 with TRBJ1-2; D gene ambiguous. The CDR3 runs 13 residues. Trimming stripped 3 bases from V and 8 bases from J, with 13 bases between. CDR1 and CDR2 from the germline V gene are SGHTA and FQGNSA. As DNA, the CDR3 is TGTGCCAGCAGCTTTGATCTCGTCCAGGGCTACACCTTC. This sequence encodes CASSFDLVQGYTF.

The CDR3 DNA sequence: TGTGCCAGCAGCTTACGGGGCGGTTCCTACGAGCAGTACTTC. Protein: CASSLRGGSYEQYF. The chain recombines TRBV5-4 with TRBJ2-7; either TRBD1 or TRBD2 may fit D (5 bases each). This CDR3 is built from 14 residues. With 2 bases removed from V and 1 base from J, the gap between germline ends came to 10 bases. The germline V gene encodes CDR1 SGHNT and CDR2 YYREEE (reference sequence).

V gene TRBV6-6 combines with J gene TRBJ1-4, with D hard to call. Germline V gene sequence: CDR1 MNHNY, CDR2 SVGAGI (reference sequence). Trimming stripped 10 bases from V and 4 bases from J, with 13 bases between. This CDR3 has 13 amino acids. In DNA, the CDR3 is TGTGCCAACCGGCGAACCCTTAATGAAAAACTGTTTTTT. The encoded protein is CANRRTLNEKLFF.

This sequence joins TRBV4-2 and TRBJ1-3; 8 nucleotides line up with TRBD1. The junction had 14 bases not matched to a gene; V was cut back by 4 bases and J by 12 bases. Per germline, CDR1 LGHNA and CDR2 YNFKEQ. The CDR3 length is 15 residues. The CDR3 sequence is CASSPQGASQKDIYF. The CDR3 region has the DNA TGTGCCAGCAGCCCGCAGGGGGCGTCTCAGAAGGACATATATTTT.

The rearrangement uses TRBV7-9 and TRBJ2-4; no firm D call. V lost 5 bases, J lost 1 base, and 6 bases lay in between. The germline V gene encodes CDR1 SEHNR and CDR2 FQNEAQ (reference sequence). The CDR3 has 13 residues. This CDR3 is CASSPHAKNIQYF. The CDR3 DNA reads as TGTGCCAGCAGCCCCCACGCCAAAAACATTCAGTACTTC.

The V call is TRBV3-1, the J call TRBJ2-1; D is possibly TRBD2 (5 bases). CDR3 length: 16 residues. V lost 0 bases to trimming and J lost 4 bases, with 13 bases between them. Germline V gene data show CDR1 as LGHDT and CDR2 as YNNKEL (reference sequence). CDR3 sequence: CASSQDSVGRYNEQFF. The CDR3, as DNA: TGTGCCAGCAGCCAAGATTCGGTAGGGAGATACAATGAGCAGTTCTTC.

The V call is TRBV7-8, the J call TRBJ2-1; 7 bases match TRBD1. The V gene's germline CDR1 is SGHVS and CDR2 FQNEAQ. V shed 3 bases, J shed 4 bases, and the junction held 6 bases outside the gene matches. The CDR3 sequence is 15 residues long. CDR3 in amino acids: CASSLFPRGYNEQFF. CDR3 DNA sequence: TGTGCCAGCAGCTTGTTTCCCAGGGGGTACAATGAGCAGTTCTTC.

This chain links TRBV7-9 with TRBJ2-1; D unresolved. CDR1 is SEHNR and CDR2 is FQNEAQ in the germline V gene (reference sequence). The V end was cut by 11 bases, the J end by 7 bases, with 12 bases between. The length of the CDR3 is 11 residues. The CDR3 spells CARQTGNEQFF. Here the CDR3 DNA reads TGTGCCCGTCAAACCGGTAATGAGCAGTTCTTC. The variable domain in full, completed from reference TRBV7-9 and TRBJ2-1, reads DTGVSQNPRHKITKRGQNVTFRCDPISEHNRLYWYRQTLGQGPEFLTYFQNEAQLEKSRLLSDRFSAERPKGSFSTLEIQRTEQGDSAMYLCARQTGNEQFFGPGTRLTVL.

The chain couples TRBV18 to TRBJ2-7; 13 bases are shared with TRBD2. This CDR3 has 18 amino acids. CDR1 and CDR2 from the germline V gene are KGHSH and LQKENI. V lost 3 bases to trimming and J lost 2 bases; unmatched junction nucleotides: 10. The CDR3 loop is CASSPRTGTSGVAYEQYF. The CDR3 nucleotides read TGTGCCAGCTCACCCCGGACCGGGACTAGCGGGGTAGCCTACGAGCAGTACTTC.

The chain joins TRBV19 to TRBJ1-1; possible D gene TRBD1, 5 bases. This CDR3 spans 16 amino acids. Trimming took off 2 bases at V and 4 bases at J, with 17 bases between the two ends. Germline-derived CDR1 and CDR2 are LNHDA and SQIVND (reference sequence). This chain's CDR3 is CASSIPPPTGRTEAFF. In nucleotides, the CDR3 is TGTGCCAGTAGTATACCCCCCCCAACAGGACGCACTGAAGCTTTCTTT.

The gene calls are TRBV7-9 and TRBJ1-5; TRBD1 matches 7 bases. The CDR3 has 15 amino acids. V shed 0 bases, J shed 9 bases, and the junction held 8 bases outside the gene matches. Germline values: CDR1 SEHNR, CDR2 FQNEAQ (reference sequence). As DNA, the CDR3 is TGTGCCAGCAGCTTAGCGGACAGGTCGCCAGGGCCCCAGCATTTT. Protein product: CASSLADRSPGPQHF.

This clonotype was seen a single time. CDR3 nucleotides: TGTGCCAGCAGCTCCACCCAGCGGGGCAAATCCTACAATGAGCAGTTCTTC. Protein: CASSSTQRGKSYNEQFF. The chain combines TRBV7-8 with TRBJ2-1; 7 bases align to TRBD2. The ends lost 4 bases at V and 1 base at J; junction bases unmatched: 10. The CDR3 is made up of 17 amino acids. Germline-derived CDR1 and CDR2 are SGHVS and FQNEAQ.

This chain connects TRBV29-1 to TRBJ1-2, with 9 bases lining up with TRBD1. Germline CDR1 is SQVTM and CDR2 is ANQGSEA. Trimming cost V 3 bases and J 4 bases; bases outside gene matches: 3. There are 13 residues in the CDR3. The CDR3 here is CSVERTGVYGYTF. DNA for the CDR3: TGCAGCGTTGAGAGGACAGGGGTCTATGGCTACACCTTC.

J is TRBJ1-1 and V is TRBV29-1, with D unresolved. This CDR3 contains 13 residues. Germline V lookup: CDR1 SQVTM, CDR2 ANQGSEA. Trimming removed 4 bases from V and 4 bases from J, with 13 bases in between. The CDR3 region is CSVGEGFRTEAFF. The CDR3 nucleotides read TGCAGCGTTGGGGAGGGTTTTCGCACTGAAGCTTTCTTT.

This rearrangement joins TRBV29-1 to TRBJ1-2; possible D gene TRBD1, 6 bases. Trimming pared 7 bases from V and 6 bases from J, leaving 21 bases between. The CDR3 sequence is 14 residues long. From germline, CDR1 is SQVTM and CDR2 ANQGSEA. The CDR3 spells CSARLGASANGYTF. CDR3 sequence (DNA): TGCAGCGCTCGCTTGGGGGCTAGTGCGAATGGCTACACCTTC.

The chain carries TRBV30 and TRBJ1-2; D unresolved. The CDR3 runs to 12 residues. The germline V gene encodes CDR1 GTSNPN and CDR2 SVGIG (reference sequence). Trimming removed 2 bases from V and 5 bases from J, with 9 bases in between. The CDR3 protein is CAWSYTKYGYTF. CDR3 coding DNA: TGTGCCTGGAGTTATACGAAATATGGCTACACCTTC.

The genes are TRBV4-3 and TRBJ2-2; D not certain. V dropped 0 bases and J dropped 4 bases, with 9 bases sitting between them. The CDR3 is 15 residues long. Germline V gives CDR1 LGHNA, CDR2 YSLEER. In DNA, the CDR3 is TGCGCCAGCAGCCAAGATCTCGTTATCACCGGGGAGCTGTTTTTT. Its translation is CASSQDLVITGELFF.

CDR3 amino acids: CATSDLKRGNTGELFF. In DNA form, the CDR3 reads TGTGCCACCAGTGATTTGAAGAGGGGGAACACCGGGGAGCTGTTTTTT. V and J are TRBV24-1 and TRBJ2-2; either TRBD1 or TRBD2 may fit D (5 bases each). The germline V and J ends were trimmed by 0 bases and 1 base, with 8 bases remaining between them. Germline V gives CDR1 KGHDR, CDR2 SFDVKD. The CDR3 spans 16 residues.

The V call is TRBV15, the J call TRBJ1-1, with D possibly TRBD1 on 5 matching bases. Trimming stripped 3 bases from V and 4 bases from J, with 15 bases between. The germline V gene encodes CDR1 LNHNV and CDR2 YYDKDF (reference sequence). The CDR3 spans 15 residues. This CDR3 is CATSSALGTGTEAFF. As DNA, the CDR3 is TGTGCCACCAGCAGTGCACTAGGGACCGGCACTGAAGCTTTCTTT.

This chain links TRBV3-1 with TRBJ1-1, with D uncertain. Deletions cut 2 bases from V and 4 bases from J, with 2 bases between. The CDR3 length is 11 residues. Germline V gene lookup returns CDR1 LGHDT and CDR2 YNNKEL (reference sequence). This CDR3 is CASSQTTEAFF. The CDR3 nucleotides are TGTGCCAGCAGCCAAACCACTGAAGCTTTCTTT.

The gene calls are TRBV14 and TRBJ2-1, with TRBD2 identical over 14 bases. Germline V gene sequence: CDR1 SGHDN, CDR2 FVKESK. V was clipped by 4 bases and J by 9 bases; unmatched bases: 5. The CDR3 covers 15 residues. This CDR3 is CASSRGLAGVLEQFF. DNA of the CDR3: TGTGCCAGCAGCCGGGGACTAGCGGGGGTACTTGAGCAGTTCTTC.

The chain has TRBV20-1 and TRBJ2-5; the D gene is possibly TRBD1 (6 bases). V lost 5 bases and J lost 1, with 11 bases in between. This CDR3 region has 13 residues. Germline CDR1 DFQATT, CDR2 SNEGSKA (reference sequence). CDR3 protein: CSADRDIQETQYF. In nucleotides, the CDR3 is TGCAGTGCTGACCGGGACATCCAAGAGACCCAGTACTTC.

The rearrangement links TRBV5-1 to TRBJ1-1; D is undetermined. The CDR3 length is 15 residues. CDR1 and CDR2 (germline): SGHRS, YFSETQ. With 0 bases removed from V and 1 base from J, the gap between germline ends came to 10 bases. In DNA, the CDR3 is TGCGCCAGCAGCTTGGGCGCCGGCAAGAACACTGAAGCTTTCTTT. This codes for CASSLGAGKNTEAFF.

This chain joins TRBV6-6 and TRBJ2-7; the match to TRBD1 covers 8 bases. The length of the CDR3 is 13 residues. Germline V gene data show CDR1 as MNHNY and CDR2 as SVGAGI (reference sequence). J lost 6 bases, V lost 7 bases, and 8 bases had no gene match. The CDR3: CASTSQGAGEQYF. DNA of the CDR3: TGTGCCAGCACCTCGCAGGGGGCAGGCGAGCAGTACTTC.